Listed below are T cell receptor beta chains from one sample, sequenced in a study of cytomegalovirus exposure and HLA in healthy donors. The assay was immunoSEQ multiplex PCR, and TCRdb's table has in-frame clones only and misses some. The sample carries 150,000 to 200,000 clones, 60% to 85% recorded once. Sample: PBMCs. The source of these receptors is a woman between 45 and 60 years old in good health and CMV-seropositive. The CDR3 runs from the conserved cysteine through the conserved F or W. A D gene is named only where the DNA matches it firmly. Clone sizes are given selectively: once, few, many, or a class where the clone is expanded.

D,J,size,V,DNA,CDR3
TRBD1,TRBJ2-7,once,TRBV6-1,TGTGCCAGCACCCGGACAGGGGCCTCCTACGAGCAGTACTTC,CASTRTGASYEQYF
TRBD1,TRBJ2-7,once,TRBV10-3,TGTGCCATTGGGACAGGGGAACGGTTCTACGAGCAGTACTTC,CAIGTGERFYEQYF
TRBD1,TRBJ2-5,.,TRBV5-6,TGTGCCAGCAGCTTTTTACAGGGGGCTGGAGAGACCCAGTACTTC,CASSFLQGAGETQYF
TRBD2,TRBJ2-1,.,TRBV7-2,TGTGCCAGCAGCCCTCCCGGGACTAGGATTGAGCAGTTCTTC,CASSPPGTRIEQFF
TRBD1,TRBJ1-1,once,TRBV5-1,TGCGCCAGCAGCTGGGGACAGGGGGGTACTGAAGCTTTCTTT,CASSWGQGGTEAFF
.,TRBJ1-4,.,TRBV12-5,TGTGCTAGTGGTTTGGTGCGGAAGGAGAATGAAAAACTGTTTTTT,CASGLVRKENEKLFF
.,TRBJ1-1,few,TRBV6-6,TGTGCCAGCAAAGAGAACGCTGAAGCTTTCTTT,CASKENAEAFF
TRBD1,TRBJ1-6,.,TRBV27,TGTGCCAGCAGGACAGGGGATAATTCACCCCTCCACTTT,CASRTGDNSPLHF
TRBD1,TRBJ1-1,.,TRBV27,TGTGCCAGCTCGTACAGGGGTCCCCCTGAAGCTTTCTTT,CASSYRGPPEAFF
TRBD2,TRBJ2-3,.,TRBV14,TGTGCCAGCAGACCTTTGACTAGCGGGGACACAGATACGCAGTATTTT,CASRPLTSGDTDTQYF
TRBD2,TRBJ2-3,.,TRBV5-8,TGTGCCAGCAGGCGGGGGGGCCCTAGCACAGATACGCAGTATTTT,CASRRGGPSTDTQYF
.,TRBJ1-2,.,TRBV12-5,TGTGCTAGTGGTTTGGTACAGGCAGTCGGCGAATATGGCTACACCTTC,CASGLVQAVGEYGYTF
.,TRBJ1-4,.,TRBV7-9,TGTGCCAGCAGCCTACAGGATCCCGAAAAACTGTTTTTT,CASSLQDPEKLFF
TRBD1,TRBJ1-1,once,TRBV2,TGTGCCAGCAGTGAGGTGCGTGGACAGGGGCCTCAAGCTTTCTTT,CASSEVRGQGPQAFF
.,TRBJ1-1,.,TRBV29-1,TGCAGCGTTGAAGCAGGGAACACTGAAGCTTTCTTT,CSVEAGNTEAFF
.,TRBJ1-3,.,TRBV7-9,TGTTCCAGCAGCTTCCCTGGCGGGGAAATCTCTGGAAACACCATATATTTT,CSSSFPGGEISGNTIYF
.,TRBJ2-5,few,TRBV6-5,TGTGCCAGCAGTTACCTTTCCACCAGGGGTGAGACCCAGTACTTC,CASSYLSTRGETQYF
.,TRBJ2-7,.,TRBV6-1,TGTGCCAGCAGTGAAGAACTCTACTACGAGCAGTACTTC,CASSEELYYEQYF
TRBD2,TRBJ2-3,once,TRBV27,TGTGCCAGCAGTCCTATGGGACTAGCGGCCACAGATACGCAGTATTTT,CASSPMGLAATDTQYF
.,TRBJ1-4,.,TRBV12-5,TGTGCTAGTGGGATAGGGAGCCTGGCTAATGAAAAACTGTTTTTT,CASGIGSLANEKLFF
.,TRBJ1-2,.,TRBV6-5,TGTGCCAGCAGCCCTCGGGGAGCCCACTATGGCTACACCTTC,CASSPRGAHYGYTF
.,TRBJ2-7,.,TRBV2,TGTGCCAGCAGTAAAGAAATCATTAGCTCCTACGAGCAGTACTTC,CASSKEIISSYEQYF
.,TRBJ2-1,.,TRBV12-5,TGTGCTACGGGGTCGGGGAATGAGCAGTTCTTC,CATGSGNEQFF
TRBD1,TRBJ1-2,.,TRBV5-1,TGCGCCAGCAGCTTTGGGGCAGGGGGTGGCTACACCTTC,CASSFGAGGGYTF
TRBD2,TRBJ2-5,once,TRBV4-2,TGTGCCAGCAGCCTCGGGACTAGCGGGGGGACCCAGTACTTC,CASSLGTSGGTQYF
TRBD1,TRBJ1-1,.,TRBV19,TGTGCCAGTAGTATAGGGGGTGGACAGGGCACTGAAGCTTTCTTT,CASSIGGGQGTEAFF
TRBD1,TRBJ1-2,.,TRBV5-4,TGTGCCAGCAGCTTGCAGGGGGCGCAGGGCTACACCTTC,CASSLQGAQGYTF
.,TRBJ2-2,.,TRBV7-9,TGTGCCAGCAGCTTAGCGTCAGGGAACACCGGGGAGCTGTTTTTT,CASSLASGNTGELFF
.,TRBJ2-5,.,TRBV5-1,TGCGCCAGCAGCTCAGGGGTTACGAAGCAAGAGACCCAGTACTTC,CASSSGVTKQETQYF
TRBD2,TRBJ2-2,.,TRBV13,TGTGCCAGCAGCTCTGGACTAGTTGCTGGGGAGCTGTTTTTT,CASSSGLVAGELFF
.,TRBJ1-2,.,TRBV5-1,TGCGCCAGCAGCTTGGTGGACAGTACTCATGGCTACACCTTC,CASSLVDSTHGYTF
TRBD2,TRBJ2-1,.,TRBV11-2,TGTGCCAGCAGCCCGATTCTAGCGGGGGGGAGCGGTGAGCAGTTCTTC,CASSPILAGGSGEQFF
TRBD1,TRBJ2-1,few,TRBV23-1,TGCGCCAGCAGCCAGGGACAGGGGGCGCGAGGGTCCTACAATGAGCAGTTCTTC,CASSQGQGARGSYNEQFF
.,TRBJ1-1,.,TRBV29-1,TGCAGCGTGGACAACCGGGAGGGAGAGAACACTGAAGCTTTCTTT,CSVDNREGENTEAFF
TRBD2,TRBJ2-5,.,TRBV4-2,TGTGCCAGCAGCCGATCAAGCGGGGGGGCGGCGGAGACCCAGTACTTC,CASSRSSGGAAETQYF
TRBD1,TRBJ1-2,.,TRBV4-1,TGCGCCAGCAGCCAAGGCAGGGGGTACTATGGCTACACCTTC,CASSQGRGYYGYTF
TRBD1,TRBJ2-2,.,TRBV5-1,TGCGCCAGCACCCGGACAGGGGACACCGGGGAGCTGTTTTTT,CASTRTGDTGELFF
.,TRBJ1-4,.,TRBV7-9,TGTGCCAGCAGCCGAAGCCTTAATGAAAAACTGTTTTTT,CASSRSLNEKLFF
.,TRBJ1-6,.,TRBV9,TGTGCCAGCAGCGTAGCAGGACAGAGCTCCTATAATTCACCCCTCCACTTT,CASSVAGQSSYNSPLHF
TRBD1,TRBJ2-5,.,TRBV7-9,TGTGCCAGCAGCTCGGACAGGGACCAAGAGACCCAGTACTTC,CASSSDRDQETQYF
TRBD2,TRBJ2-5,.,TRBV9,TGTGCCAGCAGCGCGACAGCGGGGGGGCGAGAGACCCAGTACTTC,CASSATAGGRETQYF
.,TRBJ2-7,.,TRBV7-2,TGTGCCAGCAGCCCTCCGAAGCGCGAGCAGTACTTC,CASSPPKREQYF
.,TRBJ2-3,.,TRBV6-1,TGTGCCAGCACTCGGGGGTCCGCCCGCGATACGCAGTATTTT,CASTRGSARDTQYF
.,TRBJ1-2,.,TRBV7-9,TGTGCCAGCAGCCCAGGGGAAAGCGGCTACACCTTC,CASSPGESGYTF
.,TRBJ1-1,.,TRBV5-1,TGCGCCAGCAGCTGGGGGGGAGACACTGAAGCTTTCTTT,CASSWGGDTEAFF
.,TRBJ2-1,.,TRBV30,TGTGCCTGGCGGAGGGGGGGCAGCTACAATGAGCAGTTCTTC,CAWRRGGSYNEQFF
TRBD1,TRBJ1-1,.,TRBV7-2,TGTGCCAGCAGCTTAGGGACAGGGGTCACTGAAGCTTTCTTT,CASSLGTGVTEAFF
.,TRBJ1-2,.,TRBV4-1,TGCGCCAGCAGCCAAGGCTCCCAGGGGTATGGCTACACCTTC,CASSQGSQGYGYTF
.,TRBJ1-1,.,TRBV11-1,TGTGCCAGCAGCTTGAGGGAGAACACTGAAGCTTTCTTT,CASSLRENTEAFF
.,TRBJ2-3,few,TRBV5-1,TGCGCCAGCAGCCTAACCCGTAGGGAGGTGGATACGCAGTATTTT,CASSLTRREVDTQYF
.,TRBJ2-3,.,TRBV9,TGTGCCAGCAGCGTTCGGGCAGCGGATATCACAGATACGCAGTATTTT,CASSVRAADITDTQYF
TRBD1,TRBJ1-1,few,TRBV5-6,TGTGCCAGCAGCAGGGACAGACAGAAGGTGCCTGAAGCTTTCTTT,CASSRDRQKVPEAFF
.,TRBJ2-7,.,TRBV9,TGTGCCAGCAGCGTGAACCCCGGCGGAGCCTACGAGCAGTACTTC,CASSVNPGGAYEQYF
.,TRBJ1-1,few,TRBV5-1,TGCGCCAGCGGAAATTCCGGGACAAAGAGCGCTGAAGCTTTCTTT,CASGNSGTKSAEAFF
.,TRBJ1-2,.,TRBV11-2,TGTGCCAGCAGCCTGGCTCGGGGGGCCGTAGCCTATGGCTACACCTTC,CASSLARGAVAYGYTF